This is a list of T cell receptor beta chains from one sample in a study of T-cell memory formation after mild COVID-19. Using its own MiXCR run on the 5' RACE reads, TCRdb lists one record per CDR3 protein. The data contain around 83,000 distinct CDR3 sequences, around 25% of them singletons. The specimen was PBMCs or a T cell subset sorted from them (not recorded which). The receptors here all came from a man younger than 30 who had mild COVID-19 (a few samples of this study predate the infection). Cell type and time point are not known. Each CDR3 is given with its conserved first and last residue. D genes are given only for firm matches. Only part of the rows carry a size: once, few, many, or a class if the clone is expanded.

CAIIKGETQYF | TGTGCCATCATAAAAGGAGAGACCCAGTACTTC | TRBJ2-5 | . | TRBV11-1 | .
CASSLFTRGGNEQFF | TGTGCCAGCAGCTTGTTTACGCGGGGGGGCAATGAGCAGTTCTTC | TRBJ2-1 | few | TRBV5-6 | TRBD2
CASKGWGALNTEAFF | TGTGCCAGCAAGGGTTGGGGGGCCCTGAACACTGAAGCTTTCTTT | TRBJ1-1 | . | TRBV6-1 | .
CASSLGDPAPYTGELFF | TGTGCCAGCAGCTTGGGTGACCCAGCCCCTTACACCGGGGAGCTGTTTTTT | TRBJ2-2 | many | TRBV7-9 | .
CASNSRGTRETQYF | TGTGCCAGCAACTCCCGGGGGACAAGGGAGACCCAGTACTTC | TRBJ2-5 | few | TRBV6-2/TRBV6-3 | .
CAISDSQGGGNQPQHF | TGTGCCATCAGTGATTCACAGGGGGGGGGCAATCAGCCCCAGCATTTT | TRBJ1-5 | few | TRBV10-3 | TRBD1
CASSWRGYNEQFF | TGCGCCAGCAGCTGGCGGGGGTACAATGAGCAGTTCTTC | TRBJ2-1 | . | TRBV5-1 | TRBD2
CASSQDRGDTINYGYTF | TGCGCCAGCAGCCAAGATCGAGGGGACACCATAAACTATGGCTACACCTTC | TRBJ1-2 | . | TRBV4-3 | .
CATRGPTYEQYF | TGTGCCACCAGGGGACCCACCTACGAGCAGTACTTC | TRBJ2-7 | few | TRBV15 | .
CSARDVRLAGDEQFF | TGCAGTGCTAGAGATGTTAGACTAGCGGGGGATGAGCAGTTCTTC | TRBJ2-1 | many | TRBV20-1 | TRBD2
CASSYSAGMNTGELFF | TGTGCCAGCAGTTACTCAGCGGGGATGAACACCGGGGAGCTGTTTTTT | TRBJ2-2 | . | TRBV6-2/TRBV6-3 | TRBD2
CSVGLVETQYF | TGCAGCGTGGGGCTAGTTGAGACCCAGTACTTC | TRBJ2-5 | . | TRBV29-1 | .
CASSQGLTGRAETQYF | TGTGCCAGCAGCCAGGGCCTGACAGGGCGCGCAGAGACCCAGTACTTC | TRBJ2-5 | many | TRBV3-1 | TRBD1
CSVRTGNTNEQFF | TGCAGCGTCCGGACAGGCAACACCAATGAGCAGTTCTTC | TRBJ2-1 | few | TRBV29-1 | TRBD1
CASRSAGDGSPLHF | TGCGCCAGCAGGTCGGCCGGGGATGGTTCACCCCTCCACTTT | TRBJ1-6 | . | TRBV5-1 | .
CASSLAPYEQYF | TGTGCCAGCAGCTTAGCCCCCTACGAGCAGTACTTC | TRBJ2-7 | few | TRBV7-9 | .
CASSLLTTVGLGELFF | TGTGCCAGCAGCTTGCTGACTACCGTGGGTCTCGGGGAGCTGTTTTTT | TRBJ2-2 | few | TRBV11-2 | .
CASSSNRGRNEQFF | TGTGCCAGCAGCTCCAACAGGGGGCGAAATGAGCAGTTCTTC | TRBJ2-1 | few | TRBV7-9 | TRBD1
CASSGLVSGQFF | TGTGCCAGCAGCGGACTCGTCTCGGGGCAGTTCTTC | TRBJ2-1 | . | TRBV7-6 | .
CASRYGGHGYTF | TGTGCCAGTAGGTACGGTGGTCACGGCTACACCTTC | TRBJ1-2 | few | TRBV19 | .
CASSMGGYGRELFF | TGTGCCAGCAGTATGGGCGGGTATGGCCGGGAGCTGTTTTTT | TRBJ2-2 | . | TRBV7-3 | .
CASSYGAGNNQPQHF | TGTGCCAGCAGCTACGGGGCGGGGAATAATCAGCCCCAGCATTTT | TRBJ1-5 | . | TRBV3-1 | .
CASSSLTSGGISYEQYF | TGTGCCAGCAGTTCCCTCACTAGCGGGGGGATTTCCTACGAGCAGTACTTC | TRBJ2-7 | medium-sized | TRBV6-2/TRBV6-3 | TRBD2
CASTPLGGNGYTF | TGTGCCAGCACCCCATTGGGAGGGAATGGCTACACCTTC | TRBJ1-2 | . | TRBV27 | .
CASSLDPGLDYGYTF | TGTGCCAGCAGCTTAGACCCAGGGTTAGACTATGGCTACACCTTC | TRBJ1-2 | few | TRBV7-2 | .
CASRTEVYGYTF | TGTGCCAGCAGAACAGAGGTCTATGGCTACACCTTC | TRBJ1-2 | . | TRBV7-9 | .
CASALLTGELFF | TGTGCCAGCGCCCTGCTTACCGGGGAGCTGTTTTTT | TRBJ2-2 | . | TRBV19 | .
CASSLDGSGVNGYTF | TGTGCCAGCAGCTTAGACGGGTCCGGCGTAAATGGCTACACCTTC | TRBJ1-2 | . | TRBV7-9 | .
CASSFDRANTEAFF | TGTGCCAGCAGCTTCGACAGGGCGAACACTGAAGCTTTCTTT | TRBJ1-1 | . | TRBV13 | TRBD1
CSVESTEAFF | TGCAGCGTTGAAAGCACTGAAGCTTTCTTT | TRBJ1-1 | . | TRBV29-1 | .
CSAGVNTEAFF | TGCAGCGCAGGGGTAAACACTGAAGCTTTCTTT | TRBJ1-1 | . | TRBV29-1 | .
CASGPRKGPLSGANVLTF | TGCGCCAGCGGCCCTAGGAAGGGTCCCCTCTCTGGGGCCAACGTCCTGACTTTC | TRBJ2-6 | few | TRBV5-1 | .
CASSQAGHEGPDTQYF | TGCGCCAGCAGCCAAGCGGGGCACGAGGGTCCCGATACGCAGTATTTT | TRBJ2-3 | . | TRBV4-1 | .
CASSLALGSSRDTQYF | TGCGCCAGCAGCTTGGCGCTTGGGAGCTCCAGGGATACGCAGTATTTT | TRBJ2-3 | few | TRBV5-1 | .
CASSPQNTEAFF | TGTGCCAGCAGCCCTCAGAACACTGAAGCTTTCTTT | TRBJ1-1 | . | TRBV7-9 | .
CASSFLAPLTGELFF | TGTGCCAGCAGTTTCTTAGCCCCTCTCACCGGGGAGCTGTTTTTT | TRBJ2-2 | once | TRBV12-3/TRBV12-4 | .
CASSQGTGYNEQFF | TGCGCCAGCAGCCAAGGGACAGGGTACAATGAGCAGTTCTTC | TRBJ2-1 | . | TRBV4-1 | TRBD1
CSAEGPGDEAFF | TGCAGCGCCGAAGGCCCTGGCGATGAAGCTTTCTTT | TRBJ1-1 | . | TRBV29-1 | .
CASNGQPLSGANVLTF | TGTGCCAGCAATGGACAGCCCCTGAGTGGGGCCAACGTCCTGACTTTC | TRBJ2-6 | few | TRBV28 | .
CASSPDYRGAGETQYF | TGCGCCAGCAGCCCAGACTATCGGGGGGCAGGAGAGACCCAGTACTTC | TRBJ2-5 | few | TRBV4-3 | .
CASSGIGTQYF | TGCGCCAGCAGTGGAATTGGTACGCAGTATTTT | TRBJ2-3 | medium-sized | TRBV10-1 | .
CASSAGPKNEQYF | TGCGCCAGCAGTGCGGGACCAAAAAACGAGCAGTACTTC | TRBJ2-7 | few | TRBV10-1 | .
CASSRRGQSYYNEQFF | TGCGCCAGCAGCCGCCGGGGACAGTCATACTACAATGAGCAGTTCTTC | TRBJ2-1 | . | TRBV4-1 | TRBD1
CASSPGRNADTQYF | TGCGCCAGCAGCCCTGGAAGGAACGCAGATACGCAGTATTTT | TRBJ2-3 | few | TRBV4-1 | .
CASSQVGIAGNPDTQYF | TGTGCCAGCAGCCAAGTCGGGATAGCGGGGAACCCAGATACGCAGTATTTT | TRBJ2-3 | few | TRBV4-2 | TRBD2
CASSPWAGYQETQYF | TGTGCCAGCAGCCCTTGGGCGGGGTACCAAGAGACCCAGTACTTC | TRBJ2-5 | few | TRBV3-1 | .
CASSSPLAGETQYF | TGTGCCAGCAGTTCCCCTTTAGCAGGGGAGACCCAGTACTTC | TRBJ2-5 | . | TRBV27 | .
CASRSHTLVGYEQFF | TGTGCCAGCCGCTCCCACACCCTCGTGGGGTATGAGCAGTTCTTC | TRBJ2-1 | few | TRBV6-5 | .
CASIGTLETQYF | TGTGCCAGCATCGGGACTCTAGAGACCCAGTACTTC | TRBJ2-5 | once | TRBV7-2 | .
CASSEWTRMNTEAFF | TGTGCCAGCAGCGAGTGGACAAGAATGAACACTGAAGCTTTCTTT | TRBJ1-1 | few | TRBV4-2 | .
CASSPFPGGSSTDTQYF | TGTGCCAGCAGCCCTTTTCCGGGGGGGTCTAGCACAGATACGCAGTATTTT | TRBJ2-3 | many | TRBV11-2 | TRBD2
CASSLAGSSSYNEQFF | TGTGCCAGCAGCTTAGCGGGCAGCAGCTCCTACAATGAGCAGTTCTTC | TRBJ2-1 | . | TRBV7-2 | .
CATSPRRGSGANVLTF | TGTGCCACCAGCCCCAGACGCGGCTCTGGGGCCAACGTCCTGACTTTC | TRBJ2-6 | few | TRBV15 | .
CASSLLGTGPTEQYF | TGCGCCAGCAGCTTGCTAGGGACAGGACCTACCGAGCAGTACTTC | TRBJ2-7 | few | TRBV5-1 | TRBD1